Shown below are 21 T cell receptor beta chains from a single sample sequenced in a study of Graves' ophthalmopathy and Graves' hyperthyroidism. The sequenced template was RNA, covering the TCR beta CDR3 region. RT-PCR was first run with HTBI primers, then multiplex PCR in a second round. TCRdb re-called the multiplex PCR reads with MiXCR, one entry per CDR3 protein. Altogether under 800,000 distinct CDR3 sequences are present, 20% to 25% being singletons, with the ten largest covering more than 5.5%. Material: peripheral blood. These receptors originate from a woman younger than 30 with stable Graves' hyperthyroidism. Some clones in this sample may be carry-over from other donors' samples.

In this sample, this clonotype turned up a few times. V and J are TRBV27 and TRBJ1-5; D gene unclear. This CDR3 is built from 13 residues. Per the germline V gene, CDR1 is MNHEY and CDR2 is SMNVEV (reference sequence). V gave up 3 bases and J gave up 3 bases, with 6 bases separating them. CDR3 nucleotide sequence: TGTGCCAGCAGTTTTAAGCACAATCAGCCCCAGCATTTT. Translated: CASSFKHNQPQHF.

Only one count was recorded for this clonotype. The rearrangement joins TRBV20-1 to TRBJ2-2; 9 nucleotides agree with TRBD2. CDR1 is DFQATT and CDR2 is SNEGSKA in the germline V gene (reference sequence). V shed 2 bases, J shed 5 bases, and the junction held 12 bases outside the gene matches. CDR3 length equals 17 residues. CDR3 DNA sequence: TGCAGTGCTAGATTGAGCCTCCTAGCGGGACTTACCGGGGAGCTGTTTTTT. This translates into CSARLSLLAGLTGELFF.

This chain connects TRBV6-1 to TRBJ1-5, with TRBD1 identical over 8 bases. Trimming at V came to 11 bases and at J to 5 bases, leaving 8 bases not matched to a gene. Germline V CDR1 and CDR2: MNHNS, SASEGT. This CDR3 is 13 amino acids long. The CDR3 region has the DNA TGTGCCGTACAGGGGGACAGCTATCAGCCCCAGCATTTT. Its translation: CAVQGDSYQPQHF.

This clonotype was seen at least ten times. The V call is TRBV28, the J call TRBJ2-4; perhaps D is TRBD1 or TRBD2 (6 bases each). The CDR3 extends over 13 amino acids. The V end lost 8 bases, the J end lost 11 bases, and 19 bases lay between the germline ends. Germline values: CDR1 MDHEN, CDR2 SYDVKM. CDR3 residues: CASGGGRRHFQYF. The CDR3, as DNA: TGTGCCAGCGGAGGGGGACGGAGGCATTTTCAGTACTTC.

This clonotype was observed many times. This chain links TRBV28 with TRBJ1-2; 7 bases agree with TRBD1. The CDR3 runs to 15 residues. Trimming at V came to 4 bases and at J to 0 bases, leaving 5 bases not matched to a gene. Germline CDR1 and CDR2: MDHEN and SYDVKM. DNA for the CDR3: TGTGCCAGCAGTTCACAGGGGCAAGCTAACTATGGCTACACCTTC. Its protein product is CASSSQGQANYGYTF.

This clonotype came up many times. The chain recombines TRBV10-3 with TRBJ2-2; 13 positions match TRBD2. The CDR3 has 16 amino acids. Germline V lookup: CDR1 ENHRY, CDR2 SYGVKD. The junction had 10 bases not matched to a gene; V was cut back by 8 bases and J by 7 bases. As DNA, the CDR3 is TGTGCCATCCGCTACACTAGCGGGGGGGCGGTCGGGGAGCTGTTTTTT. It is translated as CAIRYTSGGAVGELFF.

Details on this clonotype: Given the absence of the conserved phenylalanine or tryptophan at the CDR3 end, a read error is likely. V gene TRBV6-5 combines with J gene TRBJ2-7; 7 bases line up with TRBD1. This CDR3 region has 12 residues. Germline V CDR1 and CDR2: MNHEY, SVGAGI. V shed 4 bases and J 6 bases; nucleotides not matched to a gene: 3. The chain's CDR3 is CASSFTGAEQYL. The DNA of the CDR3 is TGTGCCAGCAGTTTTACAGGGGCCGAGCAGTACCTC.

A few counts support this clonotype. This chain uses TRBV20-1 with TRBJ1-5, with 9 bases identical to TRBD1. After removal of 4 bases from V and 6 bases from J, the junction contained 4 bases not matched to a gene. CDR1 is DFQATT, CDR2 SNEGSKA, per germline (reference sequence). This CDR3 comprises 13 residues. The CDR3 sequence: CSAIDRGGQPQHF. DNA of the CDR3: TGCAGTGCTATCGACAGGGGGGGTCAGCCCCAGCATTTT.

In this sample, this clonotype turned up many times. This chain connects TRBV15 to TRBJ2-7; weak D call: TRBD2 (5 bases). The CDR3 spans 16 residues. The germline CDR1 and CDR2 sequences are LNHNV and YYDKDF (reference sequence). V was trimmed by 0 bases and J by 1 base, leaving 13 bases between them. The CDR3 DNA is TGTGCCACCAGCAGAGATCGACGAGCGGAGTCCTACGAGCAGTACTTC. Protein sequence: CATSRDRRAESYEQYF. The full variable domain, completed using reference TRBV15 and TRBJ2-7, is DAMVIQNPRYQVTQFGKPVTLSCSQTLNHNVMYWYQQKSSQAPKLLFHYYDKDFNNEADTPDNFQSRRPNTSFCFLDIRSPGLGDTAMYLCATSRDRRAESYEQYFGPGTRLTVT.

Notes on this clonotype: The junction departs from germline at one end; a sequencing error may be responsible. The chain links TRBV5-1 to TRBJ2-7; no clear D. The germline gives CDR1 SGHRS, CDR2 YFSETQ. The CDR3 has 14 amino acids. The CDR3 nucleotides read TGCGTCAGCAGCTTGTTTACTGATTCCTACGAGCAGTACTTC. Translated: CVSSLFTDSYEQYF.

The sample holds a few counts of this clonotype. The gene calls are TRBV12-3 or TRBV12-4 and TRBJ1-1, with D hard to call. Deletions cut 0 bases from V and 0 bases from J, with 8 bases between. The CDR3 has 15 amino acids. CDR3 DNA sequence: TGTGCCAGCAGTTTAGCGCTTCCTTTGAACACTGAAGCTTTCTTT. Translating gives CASSLALPLNTEAFF.

Many counts were recorded for this clonotype. The chain couples TRBV10-3 to TRBJ2-5; D gene uncertain. CDR3 length: 13 residues. Germline-derived CDR1 and CDR2 are ENHRY and SYGVKD. V was cut by 4 bases and J by 1 base, with 7 bases left in between. This chain's CDR3 is CAISVASQETQYF. As DNA, the CDR3 is TGTGCCATCAGTGTGGCTAGCCAAGAGACCCAGTACTTC.

This clonotype was seen a few times. V usage is TRBV11-2 and J usage is TRBJ1-1; TRBD1 aligns across 9 bases. CDR3 length: 14 amino acids. Germline CDR1 and CDR2: SGHAT and FQNNGV. V shed 5 bases and J 3 bases; nucleotides not matched to a gene: 4. CDR3 DNA: TGTGCCAGCAGCCGCTGGGACAGGGACACTGAAGCTTTCTTT. Translation: CASSRWDRDTEAFF.

The gene calls are TRBV2 and TRBJ2-5; D gene uncertain. The CDR3 extends over 13 amino acids. Per germline, CDR1 SNHLY and CDR2 FYNNEI. Trimming removed 2 bases from V and 4 bases from J, with 8 bases in between. CDR3 in amino acids: CASSEQTGETQYF. CDR3 in DNA: TGTGCCAGCAGTGAACAGACTGGAGAGACCCAGTACTTC.

This clonotype appeared many times. At one end the junction does not follow the germline gene, possibly because of a read error. The V and J genes are TRBV6-1 and TRBJ2-3; maybe TRBD2 (5 bases). CDR3 length: 15 residues. Germline V gene lookup returns CDR1 MNHNS and CDR2 SASEGT. As DNA, the CDR3 is TGTGCCAGCAGACAGAGGGCAGGAGCTGCAGATACGCAGTACTTT. It is translated as CASRQRAGAADTQYF.

Ten or more counts support this clonotype. In DNA form, the CDR3 reads TGTGCCAGCAGTGAAGCCAGGCAACCGCTTAACTATGGCTACACCTTC. It specifies CASSEARQPLNYGYTF. The chain recombines TRBV2 with TRBJ1-2; the D is unclear. Trimming took 0 bases from V and 1 from J, leaving 12 bases between them. This CDR3 is built from 16 residues. CDR1 is SNHLY and CDR2 is FYNNEI in the germline V gene.

This clonotype has more than one count but fewer than ten. The chain links TRBV30 to TRBJ1-1; 8 bases agree with TRBD1. The V segment lost 7 bases and the J segment 5 bases; nucleotides outside the gene matches: 12. The CDR3 is 14 amino acids. Germline assignment: CDR1 GTSNPN and CDR2 SVGIG (reference sequence). The CDR3 region has the DNA TGTGCCTCAAACCCCCTGAACAGGGGGACTGAAGCTTTCTTT. Its protein is CASNPLNRGTEAFF.

V usage is TRBV7-8 and J usage is TRBJ2-7; D perhaps matches TRBD2 (5 bases). Between the trimmed V and J ends, which lost 1 base and 2 bases, there was a span of 12 bases. CDR1 is SGHVS and CDR2 is FQNEAQ in the germline V gene. There are 15 residues in the CDR3. The CDR3 nucleotides read TGTGCCAGCAGCTTAGGGCCCGGACTGGCCTACGAGCAGTACTTC. Translating it yields CASSLGPGLAYEQYF.

In this sample, this clonotype turned up many times. The genes are TRBV28 and TRBJ2-2; no definite D call. Germline lookup yields CDR1 MDHEN and CDR2 SYDVKM. V was shortened by 2 bases and J by 6 bases, with 22 bases between the two germline ends. The CDR3 covers 18 residues. CDR3 nucleotide sequence: TGTGCCAGCAGTTTACCCACAAAATGGCGCCACCCCCCCGGGGAGCTGTTTTTT. Its translation is CASSLPTKWRHPPGELFF. Together with reference TRBV28 and TRBJ2-2, the CDR3 gives the full variable domain: DVKVTQSSRYLVKRTGEKVFLECVQDMDHENMFWYRQDPGLGLRLIYFSYDVKMKEKGDIPEGYSVSREKKERFSLILESASTNQTSMYLCASSLPTKWRHPPGELFFGEGSRLTVL.

The chain links TRBV28 to TRBJ1-1, with D possibly matching TRBD1 (5 bases). Germline CDR1 reads MDHEN; CDR2 reads SYDVKM. V lost 0 bases to trimming and J lost 0 bases, with 8 bases between them. This CDR3 contains 15 residues. The CDR3: CASSLWTAMNTEAFF. CDR3 coding DNA: TGTGCCAGCAGTTTATGGACAGCTATGAACACTGAAGCTTTCTTT.

Many counts were recorded for this clonotype. The rearrangement uses TRBV6-1 and TRBJ1-1; no clear D gene. The CDR3 length is 13 residues. V was clipped by 6 bases and J by 0 bases, with 8 bases between them. CDR1 and CDR2 from the germline V gene are MNHNS and SASEGT. The CDR3 region is CASRENLNTEAFF. The CDR3 bases are TGTGCCAGCAGGGAAAACTTGAACACTGAAGCTTTCTTT.